This T cell receptor beta chain is from a study of blood T cell repertoires in COVID-19. In the study overall: In each case, the material was cDNA or gDNA derived from T cells, B-cell-depleted T cells, or PBMCs.

The CDR3 totals 15 residues. CDR1 is MDHEN, CDR2 SYDVKM, per germline. The V and J ends lost 5 bases and 1 base respectively, with 11 bases between them. Assay used: immunoSEQ multiplex PCR; TCRdb lists only in-frame clones, some missing. The sample includes around 130,000 clones, over 80% seen only once; the top ten take over 9.5%. The sample was peripheral blood. The receptor was isolated from a man aged 55 to 70 with active or convalescent COVID-19. The chain links TRBV28 to TRBJ1-4; unclear D gene. CDR3 loop: CASSKSGRTNEKLFF. CDR3 coding DNA: TGTGCCAGCAGTAAATCGGGGAGAACTAATGAAAAACTGTTTTTT.